This TCR beta chain was recorded in a study of cytomegalovirus exposure and HLA in healthy donors. Findings and caveats of the study: The study listed about 150 cytomegalovirus-associated TCR beta chains.

In regard to this clone: Antigen specificity is unknown.

CDR3 length equals 17 residues. Trimming left V 3 bases short and J 1 base short, with 18 bases between. Germline V gene lookup returns CDR1 SEHNR and CDR2 FQNEAQ (reference sequence). Using immunoSEQ multiplex PCR, the repertoire was profiled, and TCRdb retains in-frame clones only, with some absent. The table has tens of thousands of clones, 90% to 96% seen once. The sequence was obtained from a woman aged 18-29 years in good health and CMV-seronegative. The rearrangement joins TRBV7-9 to TRBJ2-5, with a weak D call TRBD1 (6 bases). Sequenced sample: PBMCs. The CDR3 spells CASSLGASVLGQETQYF. The CDR3 bases are TGTGCCAGCAGCTTGGGGGCGAGTGTGTTGGGCCAAGAGACCCAGTACTTC. Full variable domain (outside the CDR3, taken from reference TRBV7-9 and TRBJ2-5): DTGVSQNPRHKITKRGQNVTFRCDPISEHNRLYWYRQTLGQGPEFLTYFQNEAQLEKSRLLSDRFSAERPKGSFSTLEIQRTEQGDSAMYLCASSLGASVLGQETQYFGPGTRLLVL.